These 15 T cell receptor beta chains share one sample of origin, sequenced in a study of breast tumors, draining lymph nodes, adjacent tissues (dated by TCRdb to about 2016). The library was generated by multiplex PCR. Instrument used: Illumina HiSeq 2000. The public sequencing data were trimmed at Q25 with fastp and processed into clonotypes with MiXCR by TCRdb, which kept only in-frame beta chains. Every entry covers one CDR3 protein and lists the most common genes and DNA from its rows. The sample table records around 120,000 distinct CDR3 sequences; less than 20% of these occur just once. The ten largest make up approximately 3.5% of the sample. The axillary draining lymph nodes of breast cancer patients were the source of the lymph node samples. The source material was axillary lymph node tissue. These receptors were taken from a female donor with breast cancer. Some clones in this sample may be carry-over from other donors' samples.

This clonotype was counted ten times or more. The chain recombines TRBV6-1 with TRBJ2-7; tentatively, D is TRBD1 or TRBD2 (5 bases each). The CDR3 runs to 14 residues. Between the trimmed V and J ends, which lost 5 bases and 3 bases, there was a span of 14 bases. Germline values: CDR1 MNHNS, CDR2 SASEGT. CDR3 nucleotides: TGTGCCAGCAGTAGTCCGGGACCCCGCTACGAGCAGTACTTC. Its translation is CASSSPGPRYEQYF.

This clonotype showed up many times. The rearrangement uses TRBV10-3 and TRBJ1-3, with 7 bases that match TRBD1. Germline V gene sequence: CDR1 ENHRY, CDR2 SYGVKD. V lost 9 bases, J lost 3 bases, and 17 bases stayed unmatched. There are 17 residues in the CDR3. CDR3 loop: CAIGVFTGERNGNTIYF. As DNA, the CDR3 is TGTGCCATTGGAGTGTTTACAGGGGAAAGGAATGGAAACACCATATATTTT.

The chain carries TRBV11-2 and TRBJ2-2; 8 positions agree with TRBD1. There are 14 residues in the CDR3. Germline CDR1 and CDR2: SGHAT and FQNNGV. V lost 8 bases to trimming and J lost 6 bases; unmatched junction nucleotides: 8. CDR3 loop: CASYPQGAAGELFF. CDR3 bases: TGTGCCAGCTACCCCCAGGGGGCGGCCGGGGAGCTGTTTTTT.

This clonotype was detected ten times or more. The chain couples TRBV20-1 to TRBJ2-5, with D tentatively TRBD2 (6 bases). The ends were cut back, 2 bases at V and 0 bases at J, with 13 bases in the middle. From germline, CDR1 is DFQATT and CDR2 SNEGSKA (reference sequence). The CDR3 is made up of 15 amino acids. For the CDR3, the DNA is TGCAGTGCTAGAAGTGGTGCGGGGTACCAAGAGACCCAGTACTTC. Amino acid sequence: CSARSGAGYQETQYF.

For this clonotype: This could be a read error, since a much larger clone is one nucleotide away. The V and J genes are TRBV27 and TRBJ2-7; no clear D gene. The CDR3 runs 13 residues. Germline lookup yields CDR1 MNHEY and CDR2 SMNVEV (reference sequence). CDR3 loop: CASIRDRSYGQYF. The DNA of the CDR3 is TGTGCCAGCATTAGGGATCGATCCTACGGGCAGTACTTC.

Regarding this clonotype: This CDR3 is missing its conserved last phenylalanine or tryptophan, likely due to a read error. J is TRBJ2-5 and V is TRBV29-1, with TRBD1 identical over 10 bases. Germline CDR1 reads SQVTM; CDR2 reads ANQGSEA. V lost 6 bases, J lost 0 bases, and 4 bases stayed unmatched. CDR3 length: 14 amino acids. CDR3 residues: CSVRDRGYQETQYL. For the CDR3, the DNA is TGCAGCGTCCGGGACAGGGGCTACCAAGAGACCCAGTACCTC.

For this clonotype: A much bigger clone sits one base away, suggesting this may be a read error. The rearrangement links TRBV5-8 to TRBJ1-5, with D possibly TRBD1 on 6 matching bases. Deletions cut 4 bases from V and 6 bases from J, with 17 bases between. The CDR3 spans 15 residues. Germline V gene data show CDR1 as SGHTS and CDR2 as YDEGEE. CDR3 region: CASSRTATFSQPQHF. CDR3 sequence (DNA): TGTGCCAGCAGCAGGACAGCTACGTTCAGTCAGCCCCAGCATTTT. The variable domain in full, completed from reference TRBV5-8 and TRBJ1-5, reads EAGVTQSPTHLIKTRGQQATLRCSPISGHTSVYWYQQALGLGLQFLLWYDEGEERNRGNFPPRFSGRQFPNYSSELNVNALELEDSALYLCASSRTATFSQPQHFGDGTRLSIL.

Worth noting for this clonotype: A much larger clone lies one base from this, so it may be a read error. CDR3 bases: TGCGCCAGCAGCCCTCAGGTCGATCAGCTCCAGCATTTT. This sequence encodes CASSPQVDQLQHF. The chain recombines TRBV4-1 with TRBJ1-5; D gene unclear. CDR1 is MGHRA, CDR2 YSYEKL, per germline. The CDR3 is 13 residues long.

This clonotype was detected ten times or more. The chain links TRBV24-1 to TRBJ2-1; D is possibly TRBD1 or TRBD2 (5 bases each). The V end was cut by 5 bases, the J end by 7 bases, with 17 bases between. CDR3 length: 15 amino acids. The germline gives CDR1 KGHDR, CDR2 SFDVKD. CDR3 sequence: CATSGAGPGMNEQFF. In DNA, the CDR3 is TGTGCCACCAGTGGGGCAGGGCCCGGGATGAATGAGCAGTTCTTC.

This clonotype has just a few counts. A much larger clone is a single base away; this may be a read error. The CDR3 sequence is CASSPTALGGNTIYF. In DNA form, the CDR3 reads TGTGCCAGCAGCCCGACCGCATTGGGTGGAAACACCATATATTTT. This chain connects TRBV7-6 to TRBJ1-3; D gene ambiguous. V was shortened by 5 bases and J by 3 bases, with 14 bases between the two germline ends. The CDR3 is made up of 15 amino acids. Germline assignment: CDR1 SGHVS and CDR2 FNYEAQ.

This clonotype was seen a few times. The chain links TRBV28 to TRBJ2-3, with D perhaps matching TRBD2 (5 bases). V was pared by 3 bases and J by 4 bases, with 14 bases between. The germline CDR1 and CDR2 sequences are MDHEN and SYDVKM. The CDR3 spans 15 residues. CDR3 DNA sequence: TGTGCCAGCAGTTTGCGGACTTCCTCTTCAGATACGCAGTATTTT. It codes for CASSLRTSSSDTQYF.

As for this clonotype: A clone one base away is much larger, so this may be a read error. The CDR3 protein is CASSENEKLLF. In DNA, the CDR3 is TGTGCCAGCAGCGAAAATGAAAAACTGCTTTTT. The chain carries TRBV7-9 and TRBJ1-4; D ambiguous. CDR3 length equals 11 residues. Germline V gene sequence: CDR1 SEHNR, CDR2 FQNEAQ (reference sequence). Full variable domain (rest looked up from reference TRBV7-9 and TRBJ1-4): DTGVSQNPRHKITKRGQNVTFRCDPISEHNRLYWYRQTLGQGPEFLTYFQNEAQLEKSRLLSDRFSAERPKGSFSTLEIQRTEQGDSAMYLCASSENEKLLFGSGTQLSVL.

This clonotype has ten or more counts. The chain combines TRBV5-1 with TRBJ2-7; D might be TRBD2 (5 bases). The CDR3 covers 12 residues. Trimming stripped 3 bases from V and 6 bases from J, with 10 bases between. CDR1 and CDR2 from the germline V gene are SGHRS and YFSETQ. Here the CDR3 reads CASSYDRGEQYF. In DNA form, the CDR3 reads TGCGCCAGCAGCTACGACCGGGGCGAGCAGTACTTC.

This clonotype came up many times. The gene calls are TRBV20-1 and TRBJ2-3; 9 bases fit TRBD2. Trimming cost V 3 bases and J 0 bases; bases outside gene matches: 4. Per the germline V gene, CDR1 is DFQATT and CDR2 is SNEGSKA (reference sequence). This CDR3 is built from 15 residues. The CDR3 bases are TGCAGTGCTAGCGCCGGGACTAGCAGCACAGATACGCAGTATTTT. As protein: CSASAGTSSTDTQYF.

This clonotype was recorded a few times. Possible read error: a much larger clone is one base away. The chain is built from TRBV6-4 and TRBJ2-7; TRBD1 matches at 9 bases. The CDR3 is made up of 14 amino acids. Trimming cost V 3 bases and J 4 bases; bases outside gene matches: 4. The germline gives CDR1 MRHNA, CDR2 SNTAGT. The CDR3 region has the DNA TGTGCCAGCAGTGATTGGACAGGGGTTTACGAGCAGTACTTC. It is translated as CASSDWTGVYEQYF.